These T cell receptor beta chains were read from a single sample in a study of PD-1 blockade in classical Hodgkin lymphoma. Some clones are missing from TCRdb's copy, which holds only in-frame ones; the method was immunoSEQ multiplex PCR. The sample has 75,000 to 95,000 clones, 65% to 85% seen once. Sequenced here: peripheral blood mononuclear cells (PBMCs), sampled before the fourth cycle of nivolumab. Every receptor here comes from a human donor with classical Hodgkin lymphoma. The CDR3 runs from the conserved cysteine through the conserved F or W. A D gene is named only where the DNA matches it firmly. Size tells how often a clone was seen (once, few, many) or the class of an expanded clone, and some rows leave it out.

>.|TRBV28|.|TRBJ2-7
CASSSLGLDESYEQYF
TGTGCCAGCAGTTCACTTGGTCTAGACGAGTCCTACGAGCAGTACTTC
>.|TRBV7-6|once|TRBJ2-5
CASSLRTAETQYF
TGTGCCAGCAGCTTAAGGACAGCAGAGACCCAGTACTTC
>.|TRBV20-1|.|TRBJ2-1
CSVGNEQFF
TGCAGTGTTGGCAATGAGCAGTTCTTC
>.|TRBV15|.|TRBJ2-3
CATSRASGADTDTQYF
TGTGCCACCAGCAGAGCTTCGGGCGCCGACACAGATACGCAGTATTTT
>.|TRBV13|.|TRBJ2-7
CASSLVGTYEQYF
TGTGCCAGCAGCTTAGTGGGGACCTACGAGCAGTACTTC
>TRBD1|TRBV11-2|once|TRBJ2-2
CASSSRQGVSGELFF
TGTGCCAGCAGCTCGAGACAGGGGGTCAGCGGGGAGCTGTTTTTT
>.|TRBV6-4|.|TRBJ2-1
CASSDSSPPRARGNNEQFF
TGTGCCAGCAGTGACTCGAGTCCCCCACGGGCTAGGGGGAACAATGAGCAGTTCTTC
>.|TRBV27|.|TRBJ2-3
CASSSPPPLDTQYF
TGTGCCAGCAGTTCCCCTCCCCCGCTAGATACGCAGTATTTT
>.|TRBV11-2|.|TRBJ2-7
CASSLGSFPYEQYF
TGTGCCAGCAGCTTAGGGAGTTTCCCCTACGAGCAGTACTTC
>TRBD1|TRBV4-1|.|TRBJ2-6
CASSQDKLGQGLSGANVLTF
TGCGCCAGCAGCCAAGATAAGCTCGGACAGGGGCTCTCTGGGGCCAACGTCCTGACTTTC
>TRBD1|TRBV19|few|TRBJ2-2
CASSTRDRGSYRTPGELFF
TGTGCCAGTAGTACCCGGGACAGGGGATCTTATCGGACCCCCGGGGAGCTGTTTTTT
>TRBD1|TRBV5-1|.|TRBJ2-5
CASSRQGRGQETQYF
TGCGCCAGCTCCCGACAGGGGCGAGGGCAAGAGACCCAGTACTTC
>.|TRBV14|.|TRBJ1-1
CASSQVRVRGPFF
TGTGCCAGCAGCCAAGTACGCGTCAGGGGTCCTTTCTTT
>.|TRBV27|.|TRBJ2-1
CASSAPGGQNSYNEQFF
TGTGCCAGCAGTGCCCCTGGGGGGCAGAACTCCTACAATGAGCAGTTCTTC
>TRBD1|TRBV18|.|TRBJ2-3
CASSESGGPSTDTQYF
TGTGCCAGCTCAGAGTCAGGGGGACCTAGCACAGATACGCAGTATTTT
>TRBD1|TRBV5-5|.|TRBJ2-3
CASSSGTGRADTQYF
TGTGCCAGCAGCTCCGGGACAGGGCGGGCAGATACGCAGTATTTT
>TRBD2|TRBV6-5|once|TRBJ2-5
CASSLGLAGETQYF
TGTGCCAGCAGTCTGGGACTAGCGGGAGAGACCCAGTACTTC
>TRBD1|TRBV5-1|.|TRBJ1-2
CASSTRQGAYYGYTF
TGCGCCAGCAGCACTAGACAGGGGGCCTACTATGGCTACACCTTC
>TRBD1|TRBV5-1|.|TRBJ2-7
CASSQGTAAFYEQYF
TGCGCCAGCAGCCAAGGGACAGCTGCCTTTTACGAGCAGTACTTC
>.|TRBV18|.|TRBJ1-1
CASSPSGMNTEAFF
TGTGCCAGCTCACCTTCAGGGATGAACACTGAAGCTTTCTTT